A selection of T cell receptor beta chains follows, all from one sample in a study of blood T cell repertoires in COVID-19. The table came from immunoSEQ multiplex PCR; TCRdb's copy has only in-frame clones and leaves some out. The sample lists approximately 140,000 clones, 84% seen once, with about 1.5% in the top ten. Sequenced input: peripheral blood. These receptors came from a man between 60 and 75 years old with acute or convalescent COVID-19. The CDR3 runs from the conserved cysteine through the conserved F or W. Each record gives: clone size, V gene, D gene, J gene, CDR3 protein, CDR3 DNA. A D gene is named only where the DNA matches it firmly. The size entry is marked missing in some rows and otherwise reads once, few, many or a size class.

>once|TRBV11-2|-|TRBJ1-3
CASSFGGGGGNTIYF
TGTGCCAGCAGCTTCGGGGGGGGCGGTGGAAACACCATATATTTT
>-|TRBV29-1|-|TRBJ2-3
CSVDLQGGTDTQYF
TGCAGCGTTGATTTACAGGGCGGCACAGATACGCAGTATTTT
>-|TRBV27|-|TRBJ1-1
CASSTQGQGTSTEAFF
TGTGCCAGCAGTACCCAAGGGCAGGGAACAAGCACTGAAGCTTTCTTT
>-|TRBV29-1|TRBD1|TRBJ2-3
CSVEDPTGGSTSTDTQYF
TGCAGCGTTGAAGATCCCACAGGGGGTTCGACTAGCACAGATACGCAGTATTTT
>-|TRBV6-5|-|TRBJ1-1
CASTRGREAFF
TGTGCCAGCACGAGAGGGAGGGAAGCTTTCTTT
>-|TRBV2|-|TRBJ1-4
CASSEVEVGEKLFF
TGTGCCAGCAGTGAAGTGGAGGTTGGCGAAAAACTGTTTTTT
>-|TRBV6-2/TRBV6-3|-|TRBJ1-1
CASSKRQRNTEAFF
TGTGCCAGCAGTAAAAGACAGAGGAACACTGAAGCTTTCTTT
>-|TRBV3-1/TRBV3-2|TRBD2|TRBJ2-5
CASSQRGVEGETQYF
TGTGCCAGCAGTCAGCGGGGGGTGGAGGGAGAGACCCAGTACTTC
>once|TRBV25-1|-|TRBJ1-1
CASSLLGASEAFF
TGTGCCAGCAGTCTCCTTGGGGCGTCTGAAGCTTTCTTT
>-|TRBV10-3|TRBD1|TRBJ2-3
CATVDRATGTDTQYF
TGTGCCACGGTAGACAGGGCGACAGGCACAGATACGCAGTATTTT
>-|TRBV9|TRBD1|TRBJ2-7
CASSVAPPGQGPHEQYF
TGTGCCAGCAGCGTAGCACCCCCGGGACAGGGCCCCCACGAGCAGTACTTC
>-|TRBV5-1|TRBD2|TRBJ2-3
CASSLVVAGTDTQYF
TGCGCCAGCAGCTTGGTAGTAGCGGGGACAGATACGCAGTATTTT
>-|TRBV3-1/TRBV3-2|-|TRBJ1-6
CASSQGQHNSPLHF
TGTGCCAGCAGCCAAGGACAGCATAATTCACCCCTCCACTTT
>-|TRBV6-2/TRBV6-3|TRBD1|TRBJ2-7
CASSPGTGSRAEQYF
TGTGCCAGCAGCCCCGGGACAGGGAGTCGTGCCGAGCAGTACTTC
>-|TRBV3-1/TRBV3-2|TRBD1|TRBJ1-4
CASSQFIQGDEKLFF
TGTGCCAGCAGCCAATTTATTCAGGGGGATGAAAAACTGTTTTTT
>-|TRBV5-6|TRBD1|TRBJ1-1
CASSRDRVRGTEAFF
TGTGCCAGCAGCCGGGACAGGGTAAGGGGGACTGAAGCTTTCTTT
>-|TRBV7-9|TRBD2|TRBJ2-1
CASIPRASGPYNEQFF
TGTGCCAGCATCCCTCGGGCTAGCGGGCCCTACAATGAGCAGTTCTTC
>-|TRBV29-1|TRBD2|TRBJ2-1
CSVDRLADYNEQFF
TGCAGCGTTGACCGACTAGCGGACTACAATGAGCAGTTCTTC
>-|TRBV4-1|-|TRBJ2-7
CASSQEGTINYEQYF
TGCGCCAGCAGCCAAGAAGGGACAATCAACTACGAGCAGTACTTC
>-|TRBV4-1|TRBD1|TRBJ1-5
CASSQETGGNNQPQHF
TGCGCCAGCAGCCAAGAGACAGGGGGCAACAATCAGCCCCAGCATTTT
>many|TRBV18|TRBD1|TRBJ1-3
CASSQPGQGSGNTIYF
TGTGCCAGCTCACAACCGGGACAGGGGTCTGGAAACACCATATATTTT
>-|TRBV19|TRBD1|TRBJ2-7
CASRTTGGPPYEQYF
TGTGCCAGTAGGACTACAGGGGGCCCCCCTTACGAGCAGTACTTC
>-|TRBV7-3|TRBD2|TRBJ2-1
CASSFRAGRYNEQFF
TGTGCCAGCAGCTTCAGAGCGGGGAGATACAATGAGCAGTTCTTC
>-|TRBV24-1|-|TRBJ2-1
CATSETDNEQFF
TGTGCCACCAGTGAGACAGACAATGAGCAGTTCTTC
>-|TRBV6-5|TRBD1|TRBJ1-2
CASSQRGRDGYTF
TGTGCCAGCAGTCAGAGGGGGCGGGATGGCTACACCTTC
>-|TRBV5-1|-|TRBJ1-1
CASSSYPQGPSNTEAFF
TGCGCCAGCAGCTCCTATCCACAGGGCCCCTCGAACACTGAAGCTTTCTTT
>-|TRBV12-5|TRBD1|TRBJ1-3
CASGTRQGADTIYF
TGTGCTAGTGGTACCCGACAGGGGGCGGACACCATATATTTT
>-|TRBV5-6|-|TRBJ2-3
CASSPDPTGREQYF
TGTGCCAGCAGTCCCGACCCCACTGGGCGGGAGCAGTATTTT
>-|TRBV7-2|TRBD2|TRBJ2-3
CASSLFPPLAGGTDTQYF
TGTGCCAGCAGCTTATTTCCGCCACTAGCGGGAGGGACAGATACGCAGTATTTT
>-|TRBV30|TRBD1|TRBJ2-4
CAWSVSGGDDIQYF
TGTGCCTGGAGTGTTTCAGGGGGAGACGACATTCAGTACTTC
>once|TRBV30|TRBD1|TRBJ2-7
CAWRAPGQRYEQYF
TGTGCCTGGAGGGCCCCGGGACAGAGATACGAGCAGTACTTC
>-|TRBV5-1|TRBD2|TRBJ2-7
CASSLELAGVYEQYF
TGCGCCAGCAGCTTGGAGTTAGCGGGGGTATACGAGCAGTACTTC
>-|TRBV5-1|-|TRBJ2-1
CASWLASRGEQFF
TGCGCCAGTTGGCTAGCGTCTAGAGGTGAGCAGTTCTTC
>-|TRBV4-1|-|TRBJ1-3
CASSHRVPSSGNTIYF
TGCGCCAGCAGCCATCGGGTCCCGTCCTCTGGAAACACCATATATTTT
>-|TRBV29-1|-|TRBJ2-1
CSADPTRANEQFF
TGCAGCGCTGACCCAACTAGGGCCAATGAGCAGTTCTTC
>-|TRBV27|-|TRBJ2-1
CASSHLFRDNEQFF
TGTGCCAGCAGCCACTTATTCAGGGACAATGAGCAGTTCTTC
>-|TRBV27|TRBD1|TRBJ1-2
CASAKSDREGDYGYTF
TGTGCCAGCGCTAAGTCGGACAGGGAAGGGGACTATGGCTACACCTTC
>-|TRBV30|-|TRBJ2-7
CAWIPRGRGGEQYF
TGTGCCTGGATCCCCAGGGGACGCGGTGGAGAGCAGTACTTC
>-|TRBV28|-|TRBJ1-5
CASSLSRGFGNQPQHF
TGTGCCAGCAGTTTAAGTCGAGGGTTTGGCAATCAGCCCCAGCATTTT
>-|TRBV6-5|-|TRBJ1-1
CASFGELTEAFF
TGTGCCAGCTTCGGAGAGCTCACTGAAGCTTTCTTT
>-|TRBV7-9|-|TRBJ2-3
CASSLSTSTDTQYF
TGTGCCAGCAGCTTAAGTACTAGCACAGATACGCAGTATTTT
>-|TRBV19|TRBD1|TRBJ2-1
CASSADGQGGNNEQFF
TGTGCCAGTAGTGCAGACGGACAGGGGGGGAACAATGAGCAGTTCTTC
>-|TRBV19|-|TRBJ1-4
CASNRDMNEKLFF
TGTGCCAGTAACCGAGACATGAATGAAAAACTGTTTTTT